These 28 T cell receptor beta chains share one sample of origin, sequenced in a study of T cell repertoires in cytomegalovirus infection. One entry per CDR3 protein results from TCRdb running MiXCR on the reads. The sample carries about 450,000 distinct CDR3 sequences, approximately 31% recorded once. The sample comprised PBMCs. The receptors shown here come from a human donor in good health (CMV status not recorded). Some clones in this sample may be carry-over from other donors' samples.

This clonotype has a handful of counts. This sequence joins TRBV20-1 and TRBJ2-1, with 12 bases that match TRBD2. Looked up from germline, CDR1 is DFQATT and CDR2 is SNEGSKA (reference sequence). This CDR3 has 14 residues. The J segment lost 12 bases and the V segment lost 3 bases, leaving 9 bases of the junction unmatched. CDR3 coding DNA: TGCAGTGCTAGTGGTCTAGCGGGGGGGCTAGGGCAGTTCTTC. It specifies CSASGLAGGLGQFF.

This clonotype came up a few times. This chain joins TRBV19 and TRBJ2-2; D might be TRBD1 (6 bases). The CDR3 length is 12 residues. In germline, CDR1 is LNHDA, CDR2 SQIVND (reference sequence). With 8 bases removed from V and 4 bases from J, the gap between germline ends came to 8 bases. The DNA of the CDR3 is TGTGCCAGTGGGGGCCTCACCGGGGAGCTGTTTTTT. It yields the protein CASGGLTGELFF.

The chain recombines TRBV28 with TRBJ1-5; TRBD1 is a possible D gene (5 bases). The V and J ends lost 9 bases and 9 bases respectively, with 24 bases between them. The CDR3 runs to 15 residues. Germline loops: CDR1 MDHEN, CDR2 SYDVKM. Written as DNA, the CDR3 is TGTGCCAGAAGTCGACAGTTTATCTCGAACCGGCCCCAGCATTTT. Its translation is CARSRQFISNRPQHF.

The chain is built from TRBV5-1 and TRBJ2-4, with 12 nucleotides matching TRBD2. The CDR3 has 17 amino acids. Germline V gene data show CDR1 as SGHRS and CDR2 as YFSETQ. Trimming removed 4 bases from V and 2 bases from J; junction bases left unmatched: 7. The CDR3 coding sequence is TGCGCCAGCAGCCCGTGGACTAGCGGGGAATCCAAAAACATTCAGTACTTC. Translating gives CASSPWTSGESKNIQYF.

This clonotype showed up just a few times. V is TRBV25-1 and J is TRBJ2-1; D perhaps matches TRBD2 (5 bases). This CDR3 is built from 11 residues. The V gene lost 3 bases and the J gene lost 10 bases, with 7 bases spanning the gap. Germline CDR1 MGHDK, CDR2 SYGVNS. The CDR3 DNA sequence: TGTGCCAGCAGTGACCGGAGGGAGCAGTTCTTC. It translates to CASSDRREQFF.

This clonotype was recorded a few times. The chain combines TRBV2 with TRBJ2-3, with 7 bases lining up with TRBD2. The CDR3 consists of 15 residues. Trimming took 7 bases from V and 0 from J; bases not matched to a gene: 7. Germline values: CDR1 SNHLY, CDR2 FYNNEI. CDR3 in amino acids: CASNPLARSTDTQYF. The CDR3 coding sequence is TGTGCCAGCAACCCACTAGCGCGAAGCACAGATACGCAGTATTTT.

This chain links TRBV7-2 with TRBJ2-7; D is possibly TRBD1 (6 bases). The V gene lost 5 bases and the J gene lost 2 bases, with 16 bases spanning the gap. Looked up from germline, CDR1 is SGHTA and CDR2 is FQGNSA. This CDR3 is 15 amino acids long. The CDR3 sequence is CASSARQVSTYEQYF. The CDR3 DNA reads TGTGCCAGCAGCGCCCGACAGGTCTCGACCTACGAGCAGTACTTC.

This rearrangement joins TRBV27 to TRBJ2-5; TRBD1 aligns across 8 bases. Germline V gene data show CDR1 as MNHEY and CDR2 as SMNVEV (reference sequence). This CDR3 comprises 15 residues. V lost 5 bases, J lost 2 bases, and 7 bases stayed unmatched. CDR3 residues: CASSVQGASQETQYF. The CDR3 nucleotides read TGTGCCAGCAGTGTTCAGGGGGCGAGTCAAGAGACCCAGTACTTC.

This clonotype has a count of ten or more. V gene TRBV7-2 combines with J gene TRBJ2-5, with unresolved D. The length of the CDR3 is 14 residues. Trimming pared 0 bases from V and 5 bases from J, leaving 10 bases between. Germline loops: CDR1 SGHTA, CDR2 FQGNSA. The CDR3 sequence is CASSLAGPLETQYF. Written as DNA, the CDR3 is TGTGCCAGCAGCTTAGCGGGCCCATTGGAGACCCAGTACTTC.

Comment on this clonotype: Sequence at one end of the junction differs from germline and may be a read error. The genes are TRBV11-2 and TRBJ1-1, with D maybe TRBD1 (6 bases). Germline CDR1 and CDR2: SGHAT and FQNNGV. The CDR3 sequence is 15 residues long. CDR3 nucleotide sequence: TGTGCCAGCAGCACGGATTTGGGGACAAGCACTGAAGCTTTGTTT. Translating gives CASSTDLGTSTEALF. The entire variable domain, with the rest obtained from reference TRBV11-2 and TRBJ1-1, is as follows: EAGVAQSPRYKIIEKRQSVAFWCNPISGHATLYWYQQILGQGPKLLIQFQNNGVVDDSQLPKDRFSAERLKGVDSTLKIQPAKLEDSAVYLCASSTDLGTSTEALFGQGTRLTVV.

This clonotype showed up just a few times. V is TRBV19 and J is TRBJ2-4, with TRBD2 matching 11 bases. Trimming at V came to 6 bases and at J to 8 bases, leaving 0 bases not matched to a gene. This CDR3 spans 12 amino acids. Germline-derived CDR1 and CDR2 are LNHDA and SQIVND (reference sequence). In DNA, the CDR3 is TGTGCCAGTAGACTAGCGGGGGACATTCAGTACTTC. As protein: CASRLAGDIQYF.

The J gene is TRBJ2-1, the V gene TRBV27; 12 positions match TRBD2. V lost 6 bases and J lost 8; bases outside the gene matches: 5. Germline values: CDR1 MNHEY, CDR2 SMNVEV (reference sequence). CDR3 length: 14 amino acids. The CDR3, as DNA: TGTGCCAGCAGGGCTAGCGGGGGGGTTGATGAGCAGTTCTTC. Protein: CASRASGGVDEQFF.

This clonotype was counted ten times or more. CDR3 in DNA: TGTGCCAGCAGCTTAACGGGGGGAAGCACAGATACGCAGTATTTT. Translated: CASSLTGGSTDTQYF. This sequence joins TRBV7-6 and TRBJ2-3, with 7 bases matching TRBD2. CDR3 length equals 15 residues. Germline V gene lookup returns CDR1 SGHVS and CDR2 FNYEAQ. The J segment lost 0 bases and the V segment lost 2 bases, leaving 2 bases of the junction unmatched.

This chain links TRBV4-3 with TRBJ2-7, with unresolved D. V lost 1 base to trimming and J lost 2 bases, with 6 bases between them. Germline loops: CDR1 LGHNA, CDR2 YSLEER. The CDR3 has 13 amino acids. The CDR3 spells CASSQANTYEQYF. CDR3 DNA sequence: TGCGCCAGCAGCCAAGCTAACACCTACGAGCAGTACTTC.

This clonotype showed up just a few times. The chain's CDR3 is CASTLAAITYEQYF. In DNA form, the CDR3 reads TGTGCCAGCACCCTAGCGGCGATAACCTACGAGCAGTACTTC. This chain joins TRBV6-2 or TRBV6-3 and TRBJ2-7; 7 bases are a match to TRBD2. Germline V gene sequence: CDR1 MNHEY, CDR2 SVGEGT. V was pared by 7 bases and J by 2 bases, with 8 bases of the junction left unmatched. This CDR3 spans 14 amino acids.

The chain joins TRBV12-3 or TRBV12-4 to TRBJ1-2; D gene uncertain. The germline V and J ends were trimmed by 0 bases and 1 base, with 6 bases remaining between them. The CDR3 runs 14 residues. CDR3: CASSLAVVNYGYTF. The DNA for the CDR3 is TGTGCCAGCAGTTTAGCGGTAGTTAACTATGGCTACACCTTC.

This clonotype was picked up many times. The V gene is TRBV7-2, the J gene TRBJ2-3, with D unclear. The CDR3 consists of 15 residues. V lost 5 bases, J lost 1 base, and 13 bases lay in between. CDR1 SGHTA and CDR2 FQGNSA come from the germline V gene. As DNA, the CDR3 is TGTGCCAGCAGCCCCCTAGGTTACGGCACAGATACGCAGTATTTT. This gives the protein CASSPLGYGTDTQYF. The whole variable domain, filled in from reference TRBV7-2 and TRBJ2-3, reads GAGVSQSPSNKVTEKGKDVELRCDPISGHTALYWYRQSLGQGLEFLIYFQGNSAPDKSGLPSDRFSAERTGGSVSTLTIQRTQQEDSAVYLCASSPLGYGTDTQYFGPGTRLTVL.

V gene TRBV28 combines with J gene TRBJ2-2, with D perhaps assigned TRBD1 or TRBD2 (7 bases each). The V gene's germline CDR1 is MDHEN and CDR2 SYDVKM. Between the trimmed V and J ends, which lost 8 bases and 9 bases, there was a span of 13 bases. The CDR3 totals 12 residues. This CDR3 reads CASRQGGRELFF. The CDR3 DNA reads TGTGCCAGCCGGCAGGGGGGGAGGGAGCTGTTTTTT.

This clonotype has ten or more counts. This chain uses TRBV12-3 or TRBV12-4 with TRBJ2-1, with D perhaps given as TRBD1 or TRBD2 (5 bases each). The CDR3 runs 15 residues. V lost 2 bases and J lost 3, with 11 bases in between. The CDR3 DNA reads TGTGCCAGCAGTTTACCCGGGGCGGTCTACAATGAGCAGTTCTTC. Residues: CASSLPGAVYNEQFF.

This clonotype was seen more than once but under ten times. The J gene is TRBJ2-5, the V gene TRBV10-3, with D perhaps TRBD1 (6 bases). Germline values: CDR1 ENHRY, CDR2 SYGVKD. Trimming took 3 bases from V and 1 from J, leaving 9 bases between them. The CDR3 is made up of 14 amino acids. The CDR3 loop reads CAISDPRGQETQYF. The CDR3 DNA is TGTGCCATCAGTGACCCCAGGGGCCAAGAGACCCAGTACTTC.

A few counts support this clonotype. The V call is TRBV7-2, the J call TRBJ2-3; TRBD1 might be the D (6 bases). With 5 bases removed from V and 3 bases from J, the gap between germline ends came to 15 bases. Germline V lookup: CDR1 SGHTA, CDR2 FQGNSA. This CDR3 is built from 15 residues. CDR3 amino acids: CASSTEGVPTDTQYF. CDR3 sequence (DNA): TGTGCCAGCAGCACTGAGGGGGTACCGACAGATACGCAGTATTTT.

Ten or more counts support this clonotype. The chain joins TRBV7-8 to TRBJ2-5; D is undetermined. Per the germline V gene, CDR1 is SGHVS and CDR2 is FQNEAQ. This CDR3 is built from 11 residues. Deletions cut 5 bases from V and 4 bases from J, with 5 bases between. The CDR3 protein is CASSPLETQYF. The CDR3 DNA reads as TGTGCCAGCAGCCCCCTAGAGACCCAGTACTTC. Full variable domain (missing parts from reference TRBV7-8 and TRBJ2-5): GAGVSQSPRYKVAKRGQDVALRCDPISGHVSLFWYQQALGQGPEFLTYFQNEAQLDKSGLPSDRFFAERPEGSVSTLKIQRTQQEDSAVYLCASSPLETQYFGPGTRLLVL.

J is TRBJ2-1 and V is TRBV25-1, with 10 bases fitting TRBD2. The germline V gene encodes CDR1 MGHDK and CDR2 SYGVNS. The CDR3 totals 17 residues. V dropped 4 bases and J dropped 4; count of bases not matched to a gene: 10. The CDR3 protein is CASSAELAGLPYNEQFF. CDR3 DNA: TGTGCCAGCAGTGCGGAACTAGCGGGGCTACCTTACAATGAGCAGTTCTTC.

The chain carries TRBV6-1 and TRBJ1-4, with D perhaps TRBD1 (6 bases). CDR3 length: 16 amino acids. Germline V lookup: CDR1 MNHNS, CDR2 SASEGT. Between the trimmed V and J ends, which lost 4 bases and 8 bases, there was a span of 20 bases. This CDR3 reads CASSGGSQGFREKLFF. In DNA, the CDR3 is TGTGCCAGCAGTGGAGGGTCTCAGGGGTTCAGAGAAAAACTGTTTTTT.

The sample holds many counts of this clonotype. This rearrangement joins TRBV6-2 or TRBV6-3 to TRBJ1-1; possible D gene TRBD1, 6 bases. Germline assignment: CDR1 MNHEY and CDR2 SVGEGT. Between the trimmed V and J ends, which lost 7 bases and 5 bases, there was a span of 17 bases. This CDR3 spans 14 amino acids. CDR3 loop: CASTLDRVVTEAFF. The CDR3 DNA sequence: TGTGCCAGCACCCTGGACAGAGTCGTAACTGAAGCTTTCTTT.

The J gene is TRBJ1-1, the V gene TRBV6-1; D gene uncertain. Germline CDR1 MNHNS, CDR2 SASEGT. The germline V and J ends were trimmed by 5 bases and 2 bases, with 12 bases remaining between them. This CDR3 contains 14 residues. CDR3 region: CASSTAATNTEAFF. The CDR3 DNA reads as TGTGCCAGCAGTACCGCAGCCACTAACACTGAAGCTTTCTTT.

About this clonotype: This may stem from a read error, because a much larger clone lies one nucleotide away. This chain joins TRBV7-2 and TRBJ2-2; D not certain. V was cut by 5 bases and J by 2 bases, with 15 bases left in between. CDR1 and CDR2 from the germline V gene are SGHTA and FQGNSA. There are 16 residues in the CDR3. The CDR3 loop is CASSTGWAVNTGELFF. In DNA, the CDR3 is TGTGCCAGCAGCACCGGATGGGCAGTAAACACCGGGGAGCTGTTTTTT.

The J gene is TRBJ1-5, the V gene TRBV6-2 or TRBV6-3; TRBD1 aligns across 7 bases. J gave up 5 bases and V 5 bases, and 12 bases lay outside the gene matches. CDR1 and CDR2 from the germline V gene are MNHEY and SVGEGT. CDR3 size: 16 residues. CDR3 nucleotides: TGTGCCAGCAGTCCCCCGCAGAGGACAGGAGATCAGCCCCAGCATTTT. Its translation is CASSPPQRTGDQPQHF.